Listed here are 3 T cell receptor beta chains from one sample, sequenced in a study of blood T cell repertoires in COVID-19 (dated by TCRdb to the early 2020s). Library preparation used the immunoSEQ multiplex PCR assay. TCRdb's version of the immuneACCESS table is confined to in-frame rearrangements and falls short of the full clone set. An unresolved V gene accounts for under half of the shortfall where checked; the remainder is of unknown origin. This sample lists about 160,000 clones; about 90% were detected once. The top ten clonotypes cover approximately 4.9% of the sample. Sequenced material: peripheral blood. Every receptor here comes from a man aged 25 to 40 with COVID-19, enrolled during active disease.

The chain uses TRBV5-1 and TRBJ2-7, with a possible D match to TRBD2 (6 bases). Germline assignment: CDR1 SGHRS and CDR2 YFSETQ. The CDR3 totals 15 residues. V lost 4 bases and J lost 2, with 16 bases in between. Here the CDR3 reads CASSRSAGTPYEQYF. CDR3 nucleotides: TGCGCCAGCAGCCGCTCGGCGGGGACCCCCTACGAGCAGTACTTC.

In nucleotides, the CDR3 is TGTGCTAGTGGTTTTATGGGACTAGCGGGGGGTGGCTCCTACAATGAGCAGTTCTTC. It specifies CASGFMGLAGGGSYNEQFF. The chain recombines TRBV12-5 with TRBJ2-1, with 15 positions matching TRBD2. Germline V gene sequence: CDR1 LGHNT, CDR2 FRNRAP. This CDR3 is built from 19 residues. V trimming: 3 bases; J trimming: 0 bases; junction bases outside the gene matches: 6.

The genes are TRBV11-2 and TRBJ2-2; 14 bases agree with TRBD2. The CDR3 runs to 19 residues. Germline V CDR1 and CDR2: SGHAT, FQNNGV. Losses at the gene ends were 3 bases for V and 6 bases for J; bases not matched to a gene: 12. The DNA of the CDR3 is TGTGCCAGCAGCTTGGGGGGACTAGCGGGAGTGGGTTCGGCCGGGGAGCTGTTTTTT. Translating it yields CASSLGGLAGVGSAGELFF.